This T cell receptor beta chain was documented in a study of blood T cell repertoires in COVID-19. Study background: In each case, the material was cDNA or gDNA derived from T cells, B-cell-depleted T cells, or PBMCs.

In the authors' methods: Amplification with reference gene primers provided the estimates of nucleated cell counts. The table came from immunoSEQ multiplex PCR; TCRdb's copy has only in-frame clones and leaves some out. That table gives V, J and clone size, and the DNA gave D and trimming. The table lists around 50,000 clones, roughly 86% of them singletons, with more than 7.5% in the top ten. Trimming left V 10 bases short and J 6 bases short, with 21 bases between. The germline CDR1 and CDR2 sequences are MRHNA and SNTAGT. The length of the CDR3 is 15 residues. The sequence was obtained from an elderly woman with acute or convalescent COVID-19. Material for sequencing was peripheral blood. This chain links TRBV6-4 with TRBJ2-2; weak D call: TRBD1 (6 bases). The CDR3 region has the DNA TGTGCCACCCTTTCCGGGACACAAACCGCCGGGGAGCTGTTTTTT. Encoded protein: CATLSGTQTAGELFF.